Listed here are 22 T cell receptor beta chains from one sample, sequenced in a study of T cells in Graves' hyperthyroidism and ophthalmopathy. Amplification targeted TCR beta CDR3 regions from RNA transcripts. When the TCR CDR3 underwent first-round RT-PCR, the HTBI primer set was used. TCRdb redid the calling of the multiplex PCR reads with MiXCR, one entry per CDR3 protein. The data show more than 550,000 distinct CDR3 sequences, 15% to 20% seen once. The specimen was blood. The receptors shown here come from a man aged 45-60 years with Graves' hyperthyroidism.

This clonotype has at least ten counts. The DNA of the CDR3 is TGCAGTGCGAGCGGGACAGGGCCTTTCAATGAGCAGTTCTTC. Translated, it gives CSASGTGPFNEQFF. This rearrangement joins TRBV20-1 to TRBJ2-1; 9 bases are a match to TRBD1. Trimming cost V 6 bases and J 6 bases; bases outside gene matches: 9. CDR3 size: 14 residues. In germline, CDR1 is DFQATT, CDR2 SNEGSKA (reference sequence).

This clonotype was seen repeatedly, ten times or more. The J gene is TRBJ2-7, the V gene TRBV18, with D perhaps being TRBD1 or TRBD2 (5 bases each). Trimming removed 8 bases from V and 0 bases from J, with 14 bases in between. Germline CDR1 reads KGHSH; CDR2 reads LQKENI. This CDR3 is 14 amino acids long. The CDR3 coding sequence is TGTGCCAGCAGTCCCGGGACGGGCTCCTACGAGCAGTACTTC. Protein: CASSPGTGSYEQYF.

This clonotype was observed at least ten times. The genes are TRBV10-3 and TRBJ1-1, with a weak D call TRBD1 (5 bases). CDR1 is ENHRY, CDR2 SYGVKD, per germline. V was cut by 0 bases and J by 5 bases, with 13 bases left in between. The CDR3 covers 15 residues. CDR3 bases: TGTGCCATCAGTGAGTCGACGCCCAGGGAGACTGAAGCTTTCTTT. This gives the protein CAISESTPRETEAFF.

V usage is TRBV4-1 and J usage is TRBJ1-1, with D possibly being TRBD1 (6 bases). The ends were cut back, 8 bases at V and 1 base at J, with 23 bases in the middle. Looked up from germline, CDR1 is MGHRA and CDR2 is YSYEKL. The CDR3 consists of 17 residues. This CDR3 is CASRRLGGGRANTEAFF. CDR3 DNA sequence: TGCGCCAGCCGACGATTGGGCGGGGGGCGGGCGAACACTGAAGCTTTCTTT.

This clonotype was found a few times. The genes are TRBV9 and TRBJ2-7; 9 bases fit TRBD1. Trimming removed 7 bases from V and 6 bases from J; junction bases left unmatched: 2. The CDR3 has 11 residues. Germline V gives CDR1 SGDLS, CDR2 YYNGEE. CDR3 in DNA: TGTGCCAGCGGGACAGGGTTCGAGCAGTACTTC. Translation: CASGTGFEQYF.

This clonotype was counted a few times. The V call is TRBV7-3, the J call TRBJ2-1, with 9 bases aligning to TRBD2. Germline trimming cut 3 bases from V and 10 bases from J; bases unmatched to any gene: 10. This CDR3 contains 15 residues. Germline V gives CDR1 SGHTA, CDR2 FQGTGA. The CDR3 loop reads CASSFDGREGGEQFF. The CDR3, as DNA: TGTGCCAGCAGCTTCGACGGGCGGGAGGGGGGAGAGCAGTTCTTC.

This clonotype was detected ten times or more. The chain recombines TRBV9 with TRBJ2-5, with D perhaps matching TRBD1 (6 bases). Deletions cut 3 bases from V and 4 bases from J, with 16 bases between. The CDR3 covers 15 residues. Germline V lookup: CDR1 SGDLS, CDR2 YYNGEE. CDR3 region: CASSGGAGVLETQYF. CDR3 DNA sequence: TGTGCCAGCAGCGGAGGGGCAGGGGTTTTAGAGACCCAGTACTTC.

This chain uses TRBV6-2 or TRBV6-3 with TRBJ2-1; 10 bases agree with TRBD1. V was pared by 7 bases and J by 0 bases, with 12 bases of the junction left unmatched. CDR1 MNHEY and CDR2 SVGEGT come from the germline V gene. This CDR3 has 18 residues. For the CDR3, the DNA is TGTGCCAGCATGGGACAGGGGCGTAGACGTAGCTCCTACAATGAGCAGTTCTTC. It specifies CASMGQGRRRSSYNEQFF.

This clonotype was seen at least ten times. The gene calls are TRBV11-2 and TRBJ2-1, with D unresolved. The CDR3 consists of 14 residues. The germline CDR1 and CDR2 sequences are SGHAT and FQNNGV. Trimming left V 3 bases short and J 3 bases short, with 9 bases between. The CDR3: CASSLRNGYNEQFF. As DNA, the CDR3 is TGTGCCAGCAGCTTGCGAAACGGCTACAATGAGCAGTTCTTC.

The V call is TRBV4-3, the J call TRBJ1-2; no definite D call. This CDR3 comprises 17 residues. Germline-derived CDR1 and CDR2 are LGHNA and YSLEER. The V and J ends lost 0 bases and 8 bases respectively, with 22 bases between them. The CDR3 DNA is TGCGCCAGCAGCCAAGATGGGAACAGACGAGGAGGCCGCGGCTACACCTTC. Protein sequence: CASSQDGNRRGGRGYTF.

This sequence joins TRBV20-1 and TRBJ2-7, with D perhaps matching TRBD1 (6 bases). CDR3 length: 12 amino acids. Germline V gives CDR1 DFQATT, CDR2 SNEGSKA (reference sequence). Deletions cut 3 bases from V and 5 bases from J, with 11 bases between. DNA of the CDR3: TGCAGTGCTAGTATAGCAGGGGACGAGCAGTACTTC. It yields the protein CSASIAGDEQYF.

This clonotype came up a few times. The chain uses TRBV6-1 and TRBJ1-4; D gene uncertain. Germline V lookup: CDR1 MNHNS, CDR2 SASEGT. V lost 8 bases to trimming and J lost 8 bases, with 15 bases between them. This CDR3 has 13 amino acids. The CDR3 protein is CASFRQPGEKLFF. For the CDR3, the DNA is TGTGCCAGCTTTAGGCAGCCGGGAGAAAAACTGTTTTTT.

At least ten counts were recorded for this clonotype. The rearrangement links TRBV2 to TRBJ2-7; D ambiguous. V was trimmed by 10 bases and J by 5 bases, leaving 18 bases between them. The CDR3 loop spans 13 amino acids. CDR1 SNHLY and CDR2 FYNNEI come from the germline V gene. As DNA, the CDR3 is TGTGCCACCTTGATGATGGGTCAGAACGAGCAGTACTTC. The encoded protein is CATLMMGQNEQYF.

This clonotype occurred many times. This chain uses TRBV28 with TRBJ2-3, with 8 bases aligning to TRBD2. The germline V gene encodes CDR1 MDHEN and CDR2 SYDVKM. V lost 4 bases, J lost 2 bases, and 8 bases stayed unmatched. The CDR3 contains 16 residues. The CDR3 coding sequence is TGTGCCAGCAGTTCACATAGCGGGACTCCCACAGATACGCAGTATTTT. Protein sequence: CASSSHSGTPTDTQYF.

A word on this clonotype: Possible read error: a much larger clone is one base away. This CDR3 is missing its conserved last phenylalanine or tryptophan, likely due to a read error. V is TRBV5-1 and J is TRBJ2-1; D may correspond to TRBD1 or TRBD2 (5 bases each). This CDR3 is 14 amino acids long. Trimming shortened V by 4 bases and J by 3 bases, and 11 bases separated the two germline ends. Germline CDR1 SGHRS, CDR2 YFSETQ. This chain's CDR3 is CASSVGDSYNEQFL. The CDR3 coding sequence is TGCGCCAGCAGCGTGGGAGACAGCTACAATGAGCAGTTCCTC.

This clonotype appeared a few times. The CDR3 reads CASSLGVTNTGELFF. Written as DNA, the CDR3 is TGTGCCAGCAGCTTAGGGGTTACGAACACCGGGGAGCTGTTTTTT. This sequence joins TRBV7-6 and TRBJ2-2; D gene ambiguous. The CDR3 is made up of 15 amino acids. Looked up from germline, CDR1 is SGHVS and CDR2 is FNYEAQ. Trimming removed 1 base at V and 0 bases at J, with 6 bases between.

There are many counts of this clonotype. The chain joins TRBV28 to TRBJ2-7; TRBD1 agrees at 7 bases. V lost 4 bases and J lost 3; bases outside the gene matches: 3. The V gene's germline CDR1 is MDHEN and CDR2 SYDVKM. This CDR3 is built from 13 residues. The CDR3 reads CASSWDSYYEQYF. CDR3 coding DNA: TGTGCCAGCAGTTGGGACAGCTACTACGAGCAGTACTTC.

This clonotype has at least ten counts. This chain uses TRBV28 with TRBJ2-7, with no clear D. Between the trimmed V and J ends, which lost 9 bases and 0 bases, there was a span of 12 bases. This CDR3 has 13 amino acids. Germline V gene data show CDR1 as MDHEN and CDR2 as SYDVKM. The CDR3 region has the DNA TGTGCCAGTACCTCCCCTAACTCCTACGAGCAGTACTTC. It codes for CASTSPNSYEQYF.

As concerns this clonotype: A clone one base away is much larger, so this may be a read error. V gene TRBV5-1 combines with J gene TRBJ2-5; D might be TRBD1 (6 bases). Germline CDR1 SGHRS, CDR2 YFSETQ. CDR3 length: 16 amino acids. V dropped 1 base and J dropped 2 bases, with 15 bases sitting between them. The DNA of the CDR3 is TGCGCCAGCAGCTTGAAGGACAGCACATCTCAAGAGACCCAGTACTTC. Residues: CASSLKDSTSQETQYF.

The CDR3 here is CASSDDTGGWEKLFF. CDR3 sequence (DNA): TGTGCCAGCAGCGATGACACAGGGGGCTGGGAAAAACTGTTTTTT. The chain employs TRBV6-5 and TRBJ1-4, with 9 positions matching TRBD1. The V segment lost 6 bases and the J segment 8 bases; nucleotides outside the gene matches: 10. CDR1 is MNHEY and CDR2 is SVGAGI in the germline V gene. This CDR3 contains 15 residues.

V usage is TRBV7-9 and J usage is TRBJ1-2; 8 bases align to TRBD1. Germline CDR1 and CDR2: SEHNR and FQNEAQ (reference sequence). V trimming: 5 bases; J trimming: 4 bases; junction bases outside the gene matches: 9. The CDR3 has 15 residues. The CDR3 spells CASSGHRDRPYGYTF. The CDR3 DNA is TGTGCCAGCAGCGGCCACCGGGACAGGCCCTATGGCTACACCTTC.

The genes are TRBV5-6 and TRBJ1-5; no definite D call. Trimming left V 0 bases short and J 5 bases short, with 6 bases between. The CDR3 contains 13 residues. CDR1 and CDR2 from the germline V gene are SGHDT and YYEEEE. Here the CDR3 DNA reads TGTGCCAGCAGCTTGGGAACCTATCAGCCCCAGCATTTT. Its translation: CASSLGTYQPQHF.